Listed here are 12 T cell receptor beta chains from one sample, sequenced in a study of molecular identifiers for immune sequencing clone quantification listed by TCRdb under 2018. The protocol used for the library was PCR. The data were produced on an Illumina HiSeq 4000. The public reads were reanalyzed by TCRdb: fastp trimming at Q25, MiXCR alignment, in-frame beta chains only. Each entry merges the rows of one CDR3 protein and shows their most common DNA and genes. The sample table holds 63,000 or so distinct CDR3 sequences, of which 15% to 20% were seen once. The ten largest clones take up over 1.2% of the sample. Sequencing input: naive CD8+ T cells from blood, with Jurkat cell RNA spiked in. Interpreted using the paper, the cell subset or site label stands for: FACS-sorted CD8+CD4-CCR7+CD45RA+ naive T cells. Source of these receptors: a human donor in good health. Some libraries in this study had Jurkat cell RNA spiked in.

This clonotype was observed at least ten times. The rearrangement joins TRBV10-2 to TRBJ2-3; D is unclear. V lost 0 bases to trimming and J lost 2 bases, with 6 bases between them. This CDR3 contains 14 residues. CDR1 and CDR2 from the germline V gene are WSHSY and SAAADI. The CDR3 DNA sequence: TGCGCCAGCAGTGAGTCCGGCTCCACAGATACGCAGTATTTT. Encoded protein: CASSESGSTDTQYF.

This clonotype appeared many times. The rearrangement links TRBV30 to TRBJ2-5, with D possibly being TRBD2 (6 bases). V was cut by 3 bases and J by 5 bases, with 13 bases left in between. The V gene's germline CDR1 is GTSNPN and CDR2 SVGIG (reference sequence). The CDR3 totals 13 residues. This CDR3 is CAWSWDSSETQYF. In DNA form, the CDR3 reads TGTGCCTGGAGCTGGGACTCCAGCGAGACCCAGTACTTC.

This clonotype was counted between two and nine times. The rearrangement joins TRBV20-1 to TRBJ2-7, with D possibly TRBD2 on 5 matching bases. Between the trimmed V and J ends, which lost 3 bases and 5 bases, there was a span of 14 bases. The CDR3 contains 13 residues. Germline lookup yields CDR1 DFQATT and CDR2 SNEGSKA (reference sequence). CDR3 sequence: CSARTGIFDEQYF. The CDR3 DNA sequence: TGCAGTGCTAGGACCGGGATTTTCGACGAGCAGTACTTC.

A word on this clonotype: This may arise from a read error, as a much more abundant clone is one base away. The gene calls are TRBV29-1 and TRBJ2-1; D is uncertain. The CDR3 totals 13 residues. V lost 6 bases, J lost 1 base, and 10 bases lay in between. Looked up from germline, CDR1 is SQVTM and CDR2 is ANQGSEA. The CDR3 loop is CSVRTPSYNEQFF. The CDR3, as DNA: TGCAGCGTCCGGACGCCATCCTACAATGAGCAGTTCTTC.

Remarks on this clonotype: A much bigger clone sits one base away, suggesting this may be a read error. This rearrangement joins TRBV20-1 to TRBJ1-5, with D possibly being TRBD1 (6 bases). CDR1 is DFQATT, CDR2 SNEGSKA, per germline (reference sequence). Deletions cut 4 bases from V and 2 bases from J, with 15 bases between. The CDR3 is 15 residues long. Here the CDR3 DNA reads TGCAGTGCTATATGGGGGGCTGCGGGCAATCAGCCCCAGCATTTT. Translated, it gives CSAIWGAAGNQPQHF.

This clonotype was seen more than once but under ten times. In DNA form, the CDR3 reads TGTGCCAGCAGCGTATCGGGACTAGCGGGAGTAGGATCCTACAATGAGCAGTTCTTC. This sequence encodes CASSVSGLAGVGSYNEQFF. The chain joins TRBV9 to TRBJ2-1; 14 nucleotides align to TRBD2. V shed 1 base, J shed 1 base, and the junction held 7 bases outside the gene matches. CDR1 SGDLS and CDR2 YYNGEE come from the germline V gene. The CDR3 consists of 19 residues.

The sample holds many counts of this clonotype. The chain employs TRBV24-1 and TRBJ2-3; 11 nucleotides match TRBD2. There are 16 residues in the CDR3. Unmatched junction bases numbered 5, after V lost 2 bases and J lost 5 bases. The V gene's germline CDR1 is KGHDR and CDR2 SFDVKD. CDR3 nucleotide sequence: TGTGCCACCAGTGATTGGGGGACTAGCGGAGAAGATACGCAGTATTTT. This gives the protein CATSDWGTSGEDTQYF.

This clonotype was detected many times. This sequence joins TRBV25-1 and TRBJ1-5, with unresolved D. The V end was cut by 1 base, the J end by 0 bases, with 4 bases between. There are 14 residues in the CDR3. Per germline, CDR1 MGHDK and CDR2 SYGVNS. CDR3 loop: CASSESGSNQPQHF. In DNA, the CDR3 is TGTGCCAGCAGTGAATCCGGTAGCAATCAGCCCCAGCATTTT.

The J gene is TRBJ1-5, the V gene TRBV12-3 or TRBV12-4; 8 nucleotides match TRBD1. V was pared by 8 bases and J by 6 bases, with 3 bases of the junction left unmatched. This CDR3 comprises 12 residues. The CDR3 here is CASGQGVQPQHF. In nucleotides, the CDR3 is TGTGCCAGCGGACAGGGTGTTCAGCCCCAGCATTTT.

This clonotype was counted a few times. V and J are TRBV5-6 and TRBJ2-1; 7 bases fit TRBD1. CDR1 and CDR2 from the germline V gene are SGHDT and YYEEEE. The CDR3 sequence is 14 residues long. Germline trimming cut 2 bases from V and 2 bases from J; bases unmatched to any gene: 1. CDR3 DNA sequence: TGTGCCAGCAGCTTAACAGGGGCCTACAATGAGCAGTTCTTC. Translation gives CASSLTGAYNEQFF.

The rearrangement joins TRBV9 to TRBJ2-7; 8 bases are shared with TRBD1. CDR3 length: 14 residues. Germline trimming cut 4 bases from V and 2 bases from J; bases unmatched to any gene: 5. The germline V gene has CDR1 SGDLS and CDR2 YYNGEE. The CDR3 coding sequence is TGTGCCAGCAGCAAGGGACAGGATGCCTACGAGCAGTACTTC. Protein product: CASSKGQDAYEQYF.

There are many counts of this clonotype. V is TRBV7-8 and J is TRBJ1-5; TRBD1 agrees at 8 bases. CDR3 length equals 14 residues. Germline trimming cut 5 bases from V and 9 bases from J; bases unmatched to any gene: 9. CDR1 and CDR2 (germline): SGHVS, FQNEAQ. In DNA, the CDR3 is TGTGCCAGCAGCATCGGACAGGGCCGAGGGCCCCAGCATTTT. Translating gives CASSIGQGRGPQHF.